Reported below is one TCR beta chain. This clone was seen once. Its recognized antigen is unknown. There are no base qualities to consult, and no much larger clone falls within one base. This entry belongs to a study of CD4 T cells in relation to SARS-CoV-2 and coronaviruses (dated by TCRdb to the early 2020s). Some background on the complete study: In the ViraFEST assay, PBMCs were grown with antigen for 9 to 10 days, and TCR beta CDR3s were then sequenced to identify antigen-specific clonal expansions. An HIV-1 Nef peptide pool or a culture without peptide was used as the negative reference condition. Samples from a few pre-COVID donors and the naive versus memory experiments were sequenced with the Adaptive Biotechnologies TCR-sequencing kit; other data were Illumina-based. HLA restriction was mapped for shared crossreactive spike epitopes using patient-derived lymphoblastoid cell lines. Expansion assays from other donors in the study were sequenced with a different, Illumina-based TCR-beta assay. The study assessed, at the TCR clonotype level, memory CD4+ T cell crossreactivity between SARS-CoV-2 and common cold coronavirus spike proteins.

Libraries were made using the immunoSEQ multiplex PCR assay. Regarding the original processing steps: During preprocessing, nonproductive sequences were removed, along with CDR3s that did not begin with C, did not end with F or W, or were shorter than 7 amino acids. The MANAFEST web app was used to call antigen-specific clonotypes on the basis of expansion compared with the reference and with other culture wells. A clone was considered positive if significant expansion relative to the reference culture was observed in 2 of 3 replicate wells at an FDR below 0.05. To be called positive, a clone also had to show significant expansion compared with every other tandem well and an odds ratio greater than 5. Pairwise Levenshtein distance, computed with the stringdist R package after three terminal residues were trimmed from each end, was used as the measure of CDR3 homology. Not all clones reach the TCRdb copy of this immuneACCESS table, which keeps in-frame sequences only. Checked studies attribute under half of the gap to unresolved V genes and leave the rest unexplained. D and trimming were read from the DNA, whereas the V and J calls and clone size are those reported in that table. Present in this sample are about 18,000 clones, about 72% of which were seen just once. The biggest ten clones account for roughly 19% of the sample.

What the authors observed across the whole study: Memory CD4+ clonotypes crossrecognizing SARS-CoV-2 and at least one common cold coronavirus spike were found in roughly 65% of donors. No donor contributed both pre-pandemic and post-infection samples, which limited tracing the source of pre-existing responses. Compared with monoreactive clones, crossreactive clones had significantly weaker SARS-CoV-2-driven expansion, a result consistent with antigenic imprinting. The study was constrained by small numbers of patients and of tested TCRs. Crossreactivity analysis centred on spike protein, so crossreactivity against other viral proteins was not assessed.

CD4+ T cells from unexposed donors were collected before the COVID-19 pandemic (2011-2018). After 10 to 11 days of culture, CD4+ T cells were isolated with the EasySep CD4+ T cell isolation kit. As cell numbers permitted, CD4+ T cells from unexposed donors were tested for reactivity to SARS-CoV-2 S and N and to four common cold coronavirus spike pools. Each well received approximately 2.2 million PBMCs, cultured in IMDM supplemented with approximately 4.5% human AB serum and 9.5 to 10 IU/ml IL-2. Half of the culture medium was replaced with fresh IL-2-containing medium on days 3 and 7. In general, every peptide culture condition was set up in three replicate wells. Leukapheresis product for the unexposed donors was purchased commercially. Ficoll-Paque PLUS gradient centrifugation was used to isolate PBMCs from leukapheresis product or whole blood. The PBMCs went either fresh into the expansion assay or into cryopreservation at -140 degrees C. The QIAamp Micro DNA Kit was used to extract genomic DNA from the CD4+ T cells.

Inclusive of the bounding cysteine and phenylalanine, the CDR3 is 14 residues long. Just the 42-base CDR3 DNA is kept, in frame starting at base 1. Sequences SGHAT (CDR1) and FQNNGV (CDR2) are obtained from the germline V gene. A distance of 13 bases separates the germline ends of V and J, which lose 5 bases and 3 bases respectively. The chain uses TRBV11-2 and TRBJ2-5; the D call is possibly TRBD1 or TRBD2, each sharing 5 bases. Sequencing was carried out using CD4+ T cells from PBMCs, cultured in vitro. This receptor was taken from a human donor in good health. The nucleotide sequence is TGTGCCAGCAGCGTTCCGGGACGGAAAGAGACCCAGTACTTC. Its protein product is CASSVPGRKETQYF. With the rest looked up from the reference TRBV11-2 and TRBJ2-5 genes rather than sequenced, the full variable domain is EAGVAQSPRYKIIEKRQSVAFWCNPISGHATLYWYQQILGQGPKLLIQFQNNGVVDDSQLPKDRFSAERLKGVDSTLKIQPAKLEDSAVYLCASSVPGRKETQYFGPGTRLLVL.